Listed below are T cell receptor beta chains from one sample, sequenced in a study of control samples from healthy donors and cancer patients. The data were produced by immunoSEQ multiplex PCR, yet TCRdb's version contains in-frame clones alone and is incomplete. The table records around 160,000 clones, over 85% of them present only once. Sequencing input: blood. The receptors were gathered from a man between 18 and 35 years old in good health. The CDR3 runs from the conserved cysteine through the conserved F or W. The D gene is left open where the match is weak. Size tells how often a clone was seen (once, few, many) or the class of an expanded clone, and some rows leave it out.

size	V	J	D	CDR3	DNA
.	TRBV6-5	TRBJ2-5	TRBD2	CASTRGEAQYF	TGTGCCAGCACTCGGGGGGAGGCCCAGTACTTC
.	TRBV15	TRBJ1-5	.	CATSNSGGLQPQHF	TGTGCCACCAGCAACTCCGGGGGGCTTCAGCCCCAGCATTTT
.	TRBV18	TRBJ2-7	TRBD1	CASSPIVTGGSGEQYF	TGTGCCAGCTCACCAATCGTGACAGGGGGCTCGGGCGAGCAGTACTTC
.	TRBV7-2	TRBJ2-3	.	CASKPTGLADTQYF	TGTGCCAGCAAGCCTACCGGGCTGGCAGATACGCAGTATTTT
few	TRBV11-2	TRBJ2-4	TRBD1	CASSSNRGSKNIQYF	TGTGCCAGCAGCTCTAACAGGGGTTCCAAAAACATTCAGTACTTC
once	TRBV27	TRBJ2-2	TRBD2	CASSLMGLAGGRITGELFF	TGTGCCAGCAGCTTAATGGGTCTAGCGGGGGGGAGGATCACCGGGGAGCTGTTTTTT
.	TRBV6-6	TRBJ2-1	.	CASSRDKQFF	TGTGCCAGCAGCCGGGACAAGCAGTTCTTC
.	TRBV21-1	TRBJ1-1	.	CASSKADENTEAFF	TGTGCCAGCAGCAAAGCTGACGAGAACACTGAAGCTTTCTTT
.	TRBV13	TRBJ2-1	.	CASSLAGSSYNEQFF	TGTGCCAGCAGCTTAGCCGGATCCTCATACAATGAGCAGTTCTTC
.	TRBV3-1/TRBV3-2	TRBJ1-5	.	CASSHGWQGRGNQPQHF	TGTGCCAGCAGCCACGGTTGGCAGGGGAGAGGCAATCAGCCCCAGCATTTT
once	TRBV13	TRBJ2-3	TRBD1	CASSPPGGQDEDTQYF	TGTGCCAGCAGCCCCCCCGGTGGACAGGATGAAGATACGCAGTATTTT
.	TRBV3-1/TRBV3-2	TRBJ2-1	.	CASSQATRYNEQFF	TGTGCCAGCAGCCAAGCCACACGCTACAATGAGCAGTTCTTC
once	TRBV30	TRBJ2-3	.	CAWSLGGDSTDTQYF	TGTGCCTGGAGTCTCGGGGGCGACAGCACAGATACGCAGTATTTT